This TCR beta chain stems from a study of T cells expressing NK-cell markers. The overall study: According to the study, TCR beta repertoires originated from sorted CD3+CD56+NKG2C+, CD3+CD56+NKG2C- and CD3+CD56-NKG2C+ T cells. Seven of the eight sequenced donors were classified as HCMV-seropositive, and one was classified as seronegative.

A 5'RACE template switching approach incorporating UMIs was used to make TCR beta cDNA. With the 5' RACE reads reprocessed, TCRdb shows one record per CDR3 protein and no DNA. In total, the table holds 500,000 to 700,000 distinct CDR3 sequences. Looked up from germline, CDR1 is MGHRA and CDR2 is YSYEKL. The CDR3 runs 14 residues. Sequenced: blood T cells: a sorted CD56 or NKG2C T cell subset, CD4+ or CD8+ T cells, or bulk PBMC T cells (not recorded which). The chain joins TRBV4-1 to TRBJ2-1. The TCR comes from a man aged 18 to 29 in good health. The CDR3 loop reads CASSQVSTYNEQFF.